This TCR beta chain was sequenced for a study of shared clonotypes between healthy human individuals. Study-level background: Donor ages ranged 18 to 49 years: a couple of women, a few men. For every donor, three CD4 naive, three CD4 memory, two CD8 naive and one CD8 memory plates were used.

The assay was immunoSEQ multiplex PCR, and TCRdb's table has in-frame clones only and misses some. The table has around 2.3 million clones, roughly 95% seen once. Naive CD4+ cells were CD45RA-selected; the remaining cells were memory. CDR3 length equals 15 residues. V was clipped by 5 bases and J by 3 bases; unmatched bases: 9. The V gene's germline CDR1 is SGHNT and CDR2 YYREEE (reference sequence). This chain connects TRBV5-4 to TRBJ2-5; 8 bases fit TRBD2. This sequence was found in a young man in good health. Sequencing was carried out using naive CD4+ T cells sorted from blood. The subset denotes: CD45RA+ positively selected. CDR3 region: CASSRQTSVEETQYF. The CDR3 nucleotides read TGTGCCAGCAGTCGCCAGACTAGCGTAGAAGAGACCCAGTACTTC.